The 16 T cell receptor beta chains reported below all come from one sample, sequenced in a study of T-cell memory formation after mild COVID-19. TCRdb re-derived calls from the 5' RACE reads in MiXCR, one entry per CDR3 protein. Counted here are hundreds of thousands of distinct CDR3 sequences, roughly 22% occurring once; the ten biggest clones make up about 12%. The sample comprised PBMCs or a T cell subset sorted from them (not recorded which). All receptors come from an adult woman who had mild COVID-19 (a few samples of this study predate the infection). Cell type and time point are not known.

This clonotype was counted at least ten times. This sequence joins TRBV20-1 and TRBJ2-7; perhaps TRBD2 as D (6 bases). Germline CDR1 is DFQATT and CDR2 is SNEGSKA (reference sequence). The CDR3 contains 15 residues. V was trimmed by 5 bases and J by 3 bases, leaving 20 bases between them. The CDR3 DNA sequence: TGCAGTGCTTATTCGGGGACTGGGAACGGCTACGAGCAGTACTTC. It codes for CSAYSGTGNGYEQYF.

V gene TRBV2 combines with J gene TRBJ1-2; weak D call: TRBD1 (5 bases). V was cut by 4 bases and J by 4 bases, with 10 bases left in between. This CDR3 region has 13 residues. CDR1 and CDR2 (germline): SNHLY, FYNNEI. This chain's CDR3 is CASSGDLSYGYTF. In DNA form, the CDR3 reads TGTGCCAGCAGTGGGGACCTCTCCTATGGCTACACCTTC.

This clonotype was seen more than once but under ten times. The rearrangement uses TRBV20-1 and TRBJ2-3, with TRBD2 matching over 11 bases. With V trimmed by 2 bases and J by 2 bases, 6 bases remained unmatched. The germline gives CDR1 DFQATT, CDR2 SNEGSKA (reference sequence). The CDR3 is 16 amino acids. CDR3 loop: CSARLLAGGFTDTQYF. The CDR3 nucleotides read TGCAGTGCTAGACTGCTAGCGGGGGGTTTCACAGATACGCAGTATTTT.

The CDR3 reads CASSLEGRKETQYF. In DNA, the CDR3 is TGCGCCAGCAGCTTGGAGGGAAGGAAAGAGACCCAGTACTTC. This chain links TRBV5-1 with TRBJ2-5; D unresolved. Trimming cost V 0 bases and J 3 bases, with 9 bases left between them. The V gene's germline CDR1 is SGHRS and CDR2 YFSETQ. The length of the CDR3 is 14 residues.

This clonotype occurred a few times. V usage is TRBV12-3 or TRBV12-4 and J usage is TRBJ2-7; possibly TRBD2 for D (7 bases). V lost 6 bases, J lost 0 bases, and 18 bases lay in between. The CDR3 contains 16 residues. DNA of the CDR3: TGTGCCAGCAGCCCGGGTGGGGAGGGGGGCTCCTACGAGCAGTACTTC. It specifies CASSPGGEGGSYEQYF.

This clonotype was picked up a small number of times. The chain combines TRBV7-3 with TRBJ1-5; no clear D. V dropped 0 bases and J dropped 5 bases, with 11 bases sitting between them. The germline CDR1 and CDR2 sequences are SGHTA and FQGTGA. The CDR3 has 15 residues. CDR3 coding DNA: TGTGCCAGCAGCTTAACGGCCGAGGGTTATCAGCCCCAGCATTTT. Encoded protein: CASSLTAEGYQPQHF.

V gene TRBV13 combines with J gene TRBJ2-1, with a weak D call TRBD1 (5 bases). The CDR3 sequence is 13 residues long. CDR1 and CDR2 (germline): PRHDT, FYEKMQ (reference sequence). The V end was cut by 6 bases, the J end by 5 bases, with 11 bases between. The CDR3 DNA sequence: TGTGCCAGCAGAGGACAAGATCACAATGAGCAGTTCTTC. This translates into CASRGQDHNEQFF.

In this sample, this clonotype turned up a few times. The J gene is TRBJ2-7, the V gene TRBV3-1, with D unresolved. The V gene's germline CDR1 is LGHDT and CDR2 YNNKEL (reference sequence). The CDR3 has 11 amino acids. V was shortened by 1 base and J by 7 bases, with 5 bases between the two germline ends. CDR3 DNA: TGTGCCAGCAGCCAAGCCAGGGAGCAGTACTTC. Amino acids: CASSQAREQYF.

In this sample, this clonotype turned up a few times. The rearrangement joins TRBV19 to TRBJ1-1; D ambiguous. The CDR3 has 13 amino acids. Trimming pared 2 bases from V and 4 bases from J, leaving 8 bases between. Germline V gene sequence: CDR1 LNHDA, CDR2 SQIVND (reference sequence). DNA for the CDR3: TGTGCCAGTAGTATAAACACGGTCACTGAAGCTTTCTTT. Protein product: CASSINTVTEAFF.

The rearrangement joins TRBV9 to TRBJ2-1, with TRBD1 matching over 9 bases. Trimming cost V 4 bases and J 5 bases; bases outside gene matches: 4. Germline V gives CDR1 SGDLS, CDR2 YYNGEE. The CDR3 sequence is 14 residues long. The CDR3 sequence is CASSRDRVDNEQFF. In DNA form, the CDR3 reads TGTGCCAGCAGCCGGGACAGGGTTGACAATGAGCAGTTCTTC. The full variable domain, rest sourced from reference TRBV9 and TRBJ2-1, is DSGVTQTPKHLITATGQRVTLRCSPRSGDLSVYWYQQSLDQGLQFLIQYYNGEERAKGNILERFSAQQFPDLHSELNLSSLELGDSALYFCASSRDRVDNEQFFGPGTRLTVL.

The sample holds a few counts of this clonotype. This chain joins TRBV5-4 and TRBJ2-3; D is tentatively TRBD1 or TRBD2 (6 bases each). V lost 4 bases to trimming and J lost 3 bases, with 12 bases between them. The germline CDR1 and CDR2 sequences are SGHNT and YYREEE (reference sequence). The CDR3 is 14 residues long. The CDR3 protein is CASSLKGGTDTQYF. The CDR3 coding sequence is TGTGCCAGCAGCCTCAAGGGGGGTACAGATACGCAGTATTTT.

This chain links TRBV2 with TRBJ2-1, with 9 bases matching TRBD1. Looked up from germline, CDR1 is SNHLY and CDR2 is FYNNEI. This CDR3 contains 15 residues. V shed 8 bases and J 8 bases; nucleotides not matched to a gene: 13. The DNA for the CDR3 is TGTGCCAGCGGCCCAGGGACAGGGTGGGACGATGAGCAGTTCTTC. Its protein is CASGPGTGWDDEQFF. Full variable domain (outside the CDR3, taken from reference TRBV2 and TRBJ2-1): EPEVTQTPSHQVTQMGQEVILRCVPISNHLYFYWYRQILGQKVEFLVSFYNNEISEKSEIFDDQFSVERPDGSNFTLKIRSTKLEDSAMYFCASGPGTGWDDEQFFGPGTRLTVL.

The V gene is TRBV7-9, the J gene TRBJ2-2; 11 nucleotides align to TRBD1. Germline assignment: CDR1 SEHNR and CDR2 FQNEAQ (reference sequence). The CDR3 totals 17 residues. The V segment lost 8 bases and the J segment 2 bases; nucleotides outside the gene matches: 10. The CDR3 here is CASPAGQGEVNTGELFF. In DNA form, the CDR3 reads TGTGCCAGCCCAGCGGGACAGGGGGAAGTTAACACCGGGGAGCTGTTTTTT.

This clonotype was counted at least ten times. CDR3 residues: CSVVEDSTGELFF. The CDR3 DNA sequence: TGCAGCGTTGTCGAGGACAGTACCGGGGAGCTGTTTTTT. The chain couples TRBV29-1 to TRBJ2-2; the D gene is possibly TRBD1 (6 bases). Trimming pared 4 bases from V and 5 bases from J, leaving 11 bases between. The CDR3 is 13 residues long. Germline assignment: CDR1 SQVTM and CDR2 ANQGSEA.

This chain connects TRBV20-1 to TRBJ2-2; TRBD2 matches 9 bases. The CDR3 has 14 residues. The germline CDR1 and CDR2 sequences are DFQATT and SNEGSKA (reference sequence). V shed 1 base and J 11 bases; nucleotides not matched to a gene: 8. Here the CDR3 DNA reads TGCAGTGCTAGAGGGAGAGGACTAGCGAGCGAGCTGTTTTTT. It codes for CSARGRGLASELFF.

This clonotype was found a few times. The chain recombines TRBV9 with TRBJ2-5, with D perhaps TRBD2 (5 bases). Germline values: CDR1 SGDLS, CDR2 YYNGEE. V shed 4 bases and J shed 4 bases, with 17 bases lying between them. The CDR3 length is 15 residues. The CDR3 reads CASSQGRAGIETQYF. The CDR3 DNA follows: TGTGCCAGCAGCCAAGGAAGGGCGGGTATAGAGACCCAGTACTTC.